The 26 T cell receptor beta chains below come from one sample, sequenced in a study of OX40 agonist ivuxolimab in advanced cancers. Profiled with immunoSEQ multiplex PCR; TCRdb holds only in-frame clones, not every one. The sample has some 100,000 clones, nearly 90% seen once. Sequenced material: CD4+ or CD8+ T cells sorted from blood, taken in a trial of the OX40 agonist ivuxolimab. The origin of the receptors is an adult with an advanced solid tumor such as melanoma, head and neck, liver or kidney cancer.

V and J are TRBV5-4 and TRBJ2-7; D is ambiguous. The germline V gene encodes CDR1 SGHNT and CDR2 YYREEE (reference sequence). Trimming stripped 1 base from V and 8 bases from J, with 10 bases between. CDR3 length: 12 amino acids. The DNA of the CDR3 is TGTGCCAGCAGCTTGAGGTCTATGCAGCAGTACTTC. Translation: CASSLRSMQQYF.

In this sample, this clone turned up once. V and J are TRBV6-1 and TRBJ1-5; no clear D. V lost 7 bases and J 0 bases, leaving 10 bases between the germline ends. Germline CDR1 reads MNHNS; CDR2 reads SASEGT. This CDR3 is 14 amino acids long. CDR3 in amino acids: CASIAVYSNQPQHF. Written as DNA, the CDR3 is TGTGCCAGCATTGCGGTTTATAGCAATCAGCCCCAGCATTTT.

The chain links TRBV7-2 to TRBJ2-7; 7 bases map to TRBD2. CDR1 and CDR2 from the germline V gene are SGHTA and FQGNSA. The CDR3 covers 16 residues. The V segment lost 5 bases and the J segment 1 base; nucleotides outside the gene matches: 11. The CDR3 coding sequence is TGTGCCAGCAGCCCATCGATCGGGCGGGGGTCCTACGAGCAGTACTTC. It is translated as CASSPSIGRGSYEQYF.

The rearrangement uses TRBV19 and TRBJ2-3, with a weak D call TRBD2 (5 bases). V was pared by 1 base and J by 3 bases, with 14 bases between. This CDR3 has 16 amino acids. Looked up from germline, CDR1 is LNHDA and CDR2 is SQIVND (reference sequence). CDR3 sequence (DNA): TGTGCCAGTAGTATAGCAGCGGTGCAAATGACAGATACGCAGTATTTT. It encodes CASSIAAVQMTDTQYF.

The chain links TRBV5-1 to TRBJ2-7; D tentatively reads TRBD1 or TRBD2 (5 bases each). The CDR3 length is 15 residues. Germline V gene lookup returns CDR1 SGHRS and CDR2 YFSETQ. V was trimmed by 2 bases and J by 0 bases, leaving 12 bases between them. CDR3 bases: TGCGCCAGCAGCTTTGGGACGACGAGCTCCTACGAGCAGTACTTC. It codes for CASSFGTTSSYEQYF.

CDR3 sequence (DNA): TGTGCCAGTACCAACCCAAGATTTTCTAACTATGGCTACACCTTC. Translating it yields CASTNPRFSNYGYTF. This chain uses TRBV19 with TRBJ1-2; D is ambiguous. The CDR3 sequence is 15 residues long. Germline CDR1 reads LNHDA; CDR2 reads SQIVND (reference sequence). The germline V and J ends were trimmed by 7 bases and 0 bases, with 15 bases remaining between them.

Written as DNA, the CDR3 is TGCGCCAGCAGCTTGGGGGGTAGTGGTCAGCCCCAGCATTTT. This codes for CASSLGGSGQPQHF. This chain joins TRBV5-1 and TRBJ1-5; no reliable D call. Germline CDR1 reads SGHRS; CDR2 reads YFSETQ. Trimming shortened V by 0 bases and J by 6 bases, and 10 bases separated the two germline ends. The CDR3 runs to 14 residues.

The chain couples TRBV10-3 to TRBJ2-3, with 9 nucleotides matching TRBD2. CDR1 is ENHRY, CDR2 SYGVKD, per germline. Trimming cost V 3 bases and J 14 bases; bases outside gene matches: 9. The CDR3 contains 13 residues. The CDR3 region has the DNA TGTGCCATCAGTGAACCACTAGCGGGCAGGCTGTATTTT. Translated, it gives CAISEPLAGRLYF.

DNA for the CDR3: TGCGCCAGCAGCCAAGCTAAAGGGATGGCCTCCTACGAGCAGTACTTC. This sequence encodes CASSQAKGMASYEQYF. This chain connects TRBV4-1 to TRBJ2-7; D is uncertain. Trimming removed 1 base at V and 0 bases at J, with 13 bases between. The V gene's germline CDR1 is MGHRA and CDR2 YSYEKL. The length of the CDR3 is 16 residues.

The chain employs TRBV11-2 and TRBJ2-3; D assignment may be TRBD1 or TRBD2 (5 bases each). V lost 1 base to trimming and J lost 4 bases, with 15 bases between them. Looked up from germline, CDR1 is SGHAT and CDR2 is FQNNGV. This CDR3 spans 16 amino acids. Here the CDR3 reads CASSLGGWGKSDTQYF. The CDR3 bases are TGTGCCAGCAGCTTAGGGGGATGGGGGAAATCAGATACGCAGTATTTT.

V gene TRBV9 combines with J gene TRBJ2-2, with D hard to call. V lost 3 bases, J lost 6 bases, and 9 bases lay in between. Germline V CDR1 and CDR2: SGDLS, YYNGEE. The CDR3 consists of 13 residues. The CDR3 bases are TGTGCCAGCAGCGCTGGGGTTTCCGGGGAGCTGTTTTTT. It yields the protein CASSAGVSGELFF.

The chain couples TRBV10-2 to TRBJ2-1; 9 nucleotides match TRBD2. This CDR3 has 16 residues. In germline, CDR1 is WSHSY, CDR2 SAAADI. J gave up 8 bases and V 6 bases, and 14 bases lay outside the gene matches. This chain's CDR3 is CASSPQGVAGVYEQFF. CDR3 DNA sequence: TGCGCCAGCAGCCCACAAGGGGTAGCGGGAGTATATGAGCAGTTCTTC.

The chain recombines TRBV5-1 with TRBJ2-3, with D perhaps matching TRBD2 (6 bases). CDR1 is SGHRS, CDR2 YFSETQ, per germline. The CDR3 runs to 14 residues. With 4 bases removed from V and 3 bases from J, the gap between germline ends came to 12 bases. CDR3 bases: TGCGCCAGCAGCCCGTGGGACTTAACAGATACGCAGTATTTT. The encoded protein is CASSPWDLTDTQYF. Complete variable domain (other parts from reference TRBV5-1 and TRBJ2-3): KAGVTQTPRYLIKTRGQQVTLSCSPISGHRSVSWYQQTPGQGLQFLFEYFSETQRNKGNFPGRFSGRQFSNSRSEMNVSTLELGDSALYLCASSPWDLTDTQYFGPGTRLTVL.

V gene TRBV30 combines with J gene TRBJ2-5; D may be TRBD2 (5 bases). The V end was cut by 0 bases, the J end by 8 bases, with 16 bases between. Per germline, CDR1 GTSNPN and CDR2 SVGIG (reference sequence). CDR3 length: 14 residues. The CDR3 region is CAWSVGSGPYTQYF. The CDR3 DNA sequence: TGTGCCTGGAGTGTAGGGAGCGGCCCATACACCCAGTACTTC.

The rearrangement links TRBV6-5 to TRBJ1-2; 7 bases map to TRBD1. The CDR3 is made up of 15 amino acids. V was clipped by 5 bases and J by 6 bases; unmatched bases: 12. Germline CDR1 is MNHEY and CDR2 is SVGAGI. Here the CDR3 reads CASSRSFTGVDGYTF. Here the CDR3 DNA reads TGTGCCAGCAGTCGATCCTTCACAGGGGTGGATGGCTACACCTTC.

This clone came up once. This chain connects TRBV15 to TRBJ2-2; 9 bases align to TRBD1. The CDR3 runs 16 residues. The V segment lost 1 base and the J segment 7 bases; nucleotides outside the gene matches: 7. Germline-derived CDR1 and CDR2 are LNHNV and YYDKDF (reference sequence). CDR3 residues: CATSRVGTGIGGELFF. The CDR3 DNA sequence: TGTGCCACCAGCAGAGTCGGGACAGGGATCGGCGGGGAGCTGTTTTTT.

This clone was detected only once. The CDR3 loop reads CAIRGPDEIYEQYF. The CDR3 DNA reads as TGTGCCATCAGGGGGCCAGATGAGATCTACGAGCAGTACTTC. The J gene is TRBJ2-7, the V gene TRBV10-3, with D possibly being TRBD1 (5 bases). CDR3 size: 14 residues. V was cut by 6 bases and J by 3 bases, with 15 bases left in between. In germline, CDR1 is ENHRY, CDR2 SYGVKD.

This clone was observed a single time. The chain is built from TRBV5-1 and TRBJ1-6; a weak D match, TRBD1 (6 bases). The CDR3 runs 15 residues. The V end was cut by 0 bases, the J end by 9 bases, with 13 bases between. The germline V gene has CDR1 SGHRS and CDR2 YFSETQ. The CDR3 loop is CASSLDAARGSPLHF. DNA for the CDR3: TGCGCCAGCAGCTTGGACGCTGCCAGGGGTTCACCCCTCCACTTT.

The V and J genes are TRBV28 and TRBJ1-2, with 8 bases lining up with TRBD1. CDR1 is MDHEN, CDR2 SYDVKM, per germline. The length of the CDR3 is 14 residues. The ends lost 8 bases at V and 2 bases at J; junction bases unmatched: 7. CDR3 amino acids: CASVWTGRNYGYTF. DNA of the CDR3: TGTGCCAGCGTTTGGACAGGGAGAAACTATGGCTACACCTTC.

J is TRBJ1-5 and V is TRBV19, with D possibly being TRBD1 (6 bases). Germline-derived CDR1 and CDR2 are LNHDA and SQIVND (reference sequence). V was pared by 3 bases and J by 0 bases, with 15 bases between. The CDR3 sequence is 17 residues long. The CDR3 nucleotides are TGTGCCAGTAGTATTAAGGGGGACAAGATTAGCAATCAGCCCCAGCATTTT. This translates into CASSIKGDKISNQPQHF.

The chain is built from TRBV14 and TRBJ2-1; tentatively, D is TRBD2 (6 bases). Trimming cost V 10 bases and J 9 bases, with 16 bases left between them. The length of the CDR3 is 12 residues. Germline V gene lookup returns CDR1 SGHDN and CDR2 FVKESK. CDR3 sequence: CATGRVLVEQFF. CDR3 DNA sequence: TGTGCCACCGGGAGAGTTTTGGTTGAGCAGTTCTTC.

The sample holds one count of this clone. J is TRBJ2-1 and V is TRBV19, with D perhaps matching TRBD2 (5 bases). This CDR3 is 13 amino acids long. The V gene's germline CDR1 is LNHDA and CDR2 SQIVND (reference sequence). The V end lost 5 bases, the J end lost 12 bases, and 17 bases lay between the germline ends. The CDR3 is CASSWSARAGQFF. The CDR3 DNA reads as TGTGCCAGTAGTTGGTCTGCTCGGGCGGGGCAGTTCTTC. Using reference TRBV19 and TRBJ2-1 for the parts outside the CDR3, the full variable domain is DGGITQSPKYLFRKEGQNVTLSCEQNLNHDAMYWYRQDPGQGLRLIYYSQIVNDFQKGDIAEGYSVSREKKESFPLTVTSAQKNPTAFYLCASSWSARAGQFFGPGTRLTVL.

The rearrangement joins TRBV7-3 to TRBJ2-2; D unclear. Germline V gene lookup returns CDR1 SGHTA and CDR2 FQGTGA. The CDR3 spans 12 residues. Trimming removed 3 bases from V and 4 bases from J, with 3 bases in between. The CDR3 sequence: CASSFVTGELFF. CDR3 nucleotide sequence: TGTGCCAGCAGCTTCGTCACCGGGGAGCTGTTTTTT. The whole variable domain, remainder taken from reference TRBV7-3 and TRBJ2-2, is GAGVSQTPSNKVTEKGKYVELRCDPISGHTALYWYRQSLGQGPEFLIYFQGTGAADDSGLPNDRFFAVRPEGSVSTLKIQRTERGDSAVYLCASSFVTGELFFGEGSRLTVL.

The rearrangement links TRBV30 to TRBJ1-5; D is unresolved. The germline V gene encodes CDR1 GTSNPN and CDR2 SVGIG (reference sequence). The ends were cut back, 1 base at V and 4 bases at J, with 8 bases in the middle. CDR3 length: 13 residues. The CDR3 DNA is TGTGCCTGGAGTGGAGCCGGGAATCAGCCCCAGCATTTT. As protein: CAWSGAGNQPQHF. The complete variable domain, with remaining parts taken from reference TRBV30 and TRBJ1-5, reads SQTIHQWPATLVQPVGSPLSLECTVEGTSNPNLYWYRQAAGRGLQLLFYSVGIGQISSEVPQNLSASRPQDRQFILSSKKLLLSDSGFYLCAWSGAGNQPQHFGDGTRLSIL.

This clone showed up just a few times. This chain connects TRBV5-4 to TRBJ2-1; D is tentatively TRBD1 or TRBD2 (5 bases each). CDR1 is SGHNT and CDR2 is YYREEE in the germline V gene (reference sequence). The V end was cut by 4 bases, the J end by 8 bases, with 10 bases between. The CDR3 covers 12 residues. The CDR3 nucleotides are TGTGCCAGCAGCCCCGGGGCGGATGAGCAGTTCTTC. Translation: CASSPGADEQFF.

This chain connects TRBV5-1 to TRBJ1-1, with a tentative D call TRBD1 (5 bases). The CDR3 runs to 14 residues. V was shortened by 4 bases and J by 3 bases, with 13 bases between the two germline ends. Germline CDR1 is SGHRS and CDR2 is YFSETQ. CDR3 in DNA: TGCGCCAGCAGCGGGAGGGGCTCGTACACTGAAGCTTTCTTT. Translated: CASSGRGSYTEAFF.